This TCR beta chain is from a study of patients and donors after allogeneic stem cell transplantation. This clonotype was found a few times. TCRdb ran MiXCR on the RT-PCR reads and lists one entry per CDR3 protein. The data contain about 960,000 distinct CDR3 sequences, roughly 18% of them singletons. The germline V gene has CDR1 SQVTM and CDR2 ANQGSEA. The junction had 18 bases not matched to a gene; V was cut back by 6 bases and J by 1 base. The CDR3 contains 18 residues. The material sequenced was blood, either unsorted or a sorted T cell fraction (not recorded which). The clonotype was recovered from a human donor who was either an allogeneic HSCT recipient or a stem cell or donor lymphocyte infusion donor (not recorded which). It is not recorded whose cells these are; they may come from a transplant donor. The rearrangement joins TRBV29-1 to TRBJ2-5; 9 positions match TRBD2. The CDR3 protein is CSVDTGETSGNLQETQYF. The CDR3 nucleotides are TGCAGCGTAGATACGGGGGAGACTAGCGGAAACCTCCAAGAGACCCAGTACTTC.